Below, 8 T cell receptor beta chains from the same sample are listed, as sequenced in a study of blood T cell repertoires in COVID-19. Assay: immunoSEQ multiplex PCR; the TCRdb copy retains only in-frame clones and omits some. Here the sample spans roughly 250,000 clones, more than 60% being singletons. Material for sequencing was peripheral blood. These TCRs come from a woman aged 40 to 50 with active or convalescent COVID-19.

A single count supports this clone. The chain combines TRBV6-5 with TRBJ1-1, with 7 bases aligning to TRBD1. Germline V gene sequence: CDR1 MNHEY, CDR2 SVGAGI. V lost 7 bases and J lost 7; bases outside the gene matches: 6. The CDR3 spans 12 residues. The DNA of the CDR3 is TGTGCCAGCATCCGCCAGGGGGGTGAAGCTTTCTTT. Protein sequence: CASIRQGGEAFF.

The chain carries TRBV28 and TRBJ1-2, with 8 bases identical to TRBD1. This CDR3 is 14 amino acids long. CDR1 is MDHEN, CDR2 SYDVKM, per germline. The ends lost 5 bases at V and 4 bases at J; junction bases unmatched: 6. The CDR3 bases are TGTGCCAGCAGTCCTCAGGGGGCCGGCTATGGCTACACCTTC. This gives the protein CASSPQGAGYGYTF.

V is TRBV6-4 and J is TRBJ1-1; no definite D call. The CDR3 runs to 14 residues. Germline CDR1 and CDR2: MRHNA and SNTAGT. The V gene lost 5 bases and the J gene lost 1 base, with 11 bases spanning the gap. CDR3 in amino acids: CASSPSPGNTEAFF. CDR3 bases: TGTGCCAGCAGTCCCTCTCCGGGGAACACTGAAGCTTTCTTT.

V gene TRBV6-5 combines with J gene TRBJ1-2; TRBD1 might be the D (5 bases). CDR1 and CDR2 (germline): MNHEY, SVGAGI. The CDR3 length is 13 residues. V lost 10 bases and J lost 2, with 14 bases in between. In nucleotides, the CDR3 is TGTGCCACTTCTGTGACAGAAAACTATGGCTACACCTTC. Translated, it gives CATSVTENYGYTF.

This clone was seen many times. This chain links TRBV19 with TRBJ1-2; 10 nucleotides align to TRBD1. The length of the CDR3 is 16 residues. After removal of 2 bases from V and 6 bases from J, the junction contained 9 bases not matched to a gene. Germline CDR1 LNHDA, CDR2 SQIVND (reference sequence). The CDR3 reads CASSISPGQGSDGYTF. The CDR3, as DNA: TGTGCCAGTAGTATAAGCCCGGGACAGGGGAGTGATGGCTACACCTTC. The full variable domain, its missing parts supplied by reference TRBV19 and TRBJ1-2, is DGGITQSPKYLFRKEGQNVTLSCEQNLNHDAMYWYRQDPGQGLRLIYYSQIVNDFQKGDIAEGYSVSREKKESFPLTVTSAQKNPTAFYLCASSISPGQGSDGYTFGSGTRLTVV.

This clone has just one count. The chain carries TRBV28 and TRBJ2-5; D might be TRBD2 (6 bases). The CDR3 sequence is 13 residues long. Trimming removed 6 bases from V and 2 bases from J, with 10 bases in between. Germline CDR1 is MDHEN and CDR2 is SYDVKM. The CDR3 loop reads CASRRLGQETQYF. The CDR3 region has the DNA TGTGCCAGCAGACGACTAGGGCAAGAGACCCAGTACTTC.

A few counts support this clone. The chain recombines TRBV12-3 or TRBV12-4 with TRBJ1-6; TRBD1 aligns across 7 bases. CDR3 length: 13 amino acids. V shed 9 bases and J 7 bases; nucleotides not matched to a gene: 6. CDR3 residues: CASTGQTNSPLHF. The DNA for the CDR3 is TGTGCCAGTACGGGACAGACGAATTCACCCCTCCACTTT.

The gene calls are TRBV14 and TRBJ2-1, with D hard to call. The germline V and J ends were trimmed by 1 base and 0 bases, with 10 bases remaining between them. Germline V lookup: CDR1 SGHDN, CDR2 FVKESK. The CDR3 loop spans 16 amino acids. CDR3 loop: CASSQASGFSYNEQFF. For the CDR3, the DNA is TGTGCCAGCAGCCAAGCTTCCGGGTTCTCCTACAATGAGCAGTTCTTC.